This TCR beta chain was obtained from a study of blood T cell repertoires in COVID-19. Trimming stripped 3 bases from V and 0 bases from J, with 11 bases between. This CDR3 contains 15 residues. The germline CDR1 and CDR2 sequences are KGHSH and LQKENI. The repertoire was sequenced with immunoSEQ multiplex PCR; TCRdb's copy has only in-frame clones and lacks some. Of roughly 250,000 clones in the sample, around four fifths were seen once. Sequences were obtained from peripheral blood. This chain links TRBV18 with TRBJ2-5; D perhaps matches TRBD2 (6 bases). The receptor's source is a man aged 40-49 years with active or convalescent COVID-19. The CDR3 sequence is CASSPGASDQETQYF. The CDR3 nucleotides are TGTGCCAGCTCACCTGGTGCTAGCGACCAAGAGACCCAGTACTTC.